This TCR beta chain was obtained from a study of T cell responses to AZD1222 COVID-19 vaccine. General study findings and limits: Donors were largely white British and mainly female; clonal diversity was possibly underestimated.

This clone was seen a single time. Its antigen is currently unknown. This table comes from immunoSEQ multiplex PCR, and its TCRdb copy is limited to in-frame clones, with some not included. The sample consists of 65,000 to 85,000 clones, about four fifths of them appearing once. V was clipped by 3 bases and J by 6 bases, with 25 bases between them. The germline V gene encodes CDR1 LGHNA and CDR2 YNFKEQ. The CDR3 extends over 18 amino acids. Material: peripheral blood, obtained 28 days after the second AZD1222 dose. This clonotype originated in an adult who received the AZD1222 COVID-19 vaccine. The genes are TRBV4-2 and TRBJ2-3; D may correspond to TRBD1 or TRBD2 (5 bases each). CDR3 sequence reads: CASSQRGGAAVGRDTQYF. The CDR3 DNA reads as TGTGCCAGCAGCCAGCGTGGGGGTGCTGCAGTCGGGCGGGATACGCAGTATTTT.